These T cell receptor beta chains were read from a single sample in a study of blood T cell repertoires in COVID-19. Sequenced by immunoSEQ multiplex PCR; TCRdb stores in-frame clones only, minus some. The table lists about 83,000 clones, 86% of them singletons. The sequenced sample was peripheral blood. These receptors originate from a man in his fifties or sixties with active COVID-19. CDR3s include the opening cysteine and the closing phenylalanine or tryptophan. A D gene is named only where the DNA matches it firmly. Clone sizes are given selectively: once, few, many, or a class where the clone is expanded.

clone size	D gene	V gene	J gene	CDR3 DNA	CDR3 protein
-	-	TRBV30	TRBJ2-7	TGTGCCTGGAAAGCCAACAGCTACGAGCAGTACTTC	CAWKANSYEQYF
-	TRBD1	TRBV5-1	TRBJ1-4	TGCGCCAGCAGCTCCACAGGGGGCAGGATGGAAAAACTGTTTTTT	CASSSTGGRMEKLFF
once	TRBD2	TRBV9	TRBJ2-5	TGTGCCAGCAGCGTAGCTAGCGGCGGAGAGACCCAGTACTTC	CASSVASGGETQYF
few	TRBD1	TRBV6-5	TRBJ1-5	TGTGCCAGCAGTCAGGGACAGGGCGGTCAGCCCCAGCATTTT	CASSQGQGGQPQHF
-	-	TRBV18	TRBJ1-2	TGTGCCAGCTCACCCCAGACAGGAGAGAACTATGGCTACACCTTC	CASSPQTGENYGYTF
-	-	TRBV27	TRBJ2-7	TGTGCCAGCAGTTTTCAGGGGACCCACTCCTACGAGCAGTACTTC	CASSFQGTHSYEQYF
once	TRBD1	TRBV24-1	TRBJ2-2	TGTGCCACCAGCCCACGGACAGGGCAAACCGGGGAGCTGTTTTTT	CATSPRTGQTGELFF
once	-	TRBV27	TRBJ1-2	TGTGCCAGCAGTCCAATACAGACGGCTAACTATGGCTACACCTTC	CASSPIQTANYGYTF
-	TRBD2	TRBV6-6	TRBJ2-7	TGTGCCAGCAGTTACTCGACGCTAGCGGGGGAGCAGTACTTC	CASSYSTLAGEQYF
-	-	TRBV6-2/TRBV6-3	TRBJ2-1	TGTGCCAGCAGTTACAGTGGGGCAGGGGCTGAGCAGTTCTTC	CASSYSGAGAEQFF
-	-	TRBV7-3	TRBJ2-7	TGTGCCAGCAGCCCCGCCCCAGGGGCCGGATTCTACGAGCAGTACTTC	CASSPAPGAGFYEQYF
-	TRBD1	TRBV6-5	TRBJ1-4	TGTGCCAGCAGGGACAGGCTGGGTGAAAAACTGTTTTTT	CASRDRLGEKLFF
-	TRBD2	TRBV18	TRBJ2-7	TGTGCCAGCTCACCACTACCACGCGGGGGGAGTAGCGAGCAGTACTTC	CASSPLPRGGSSEQYF
-	TRBD2	TRBV6-6	TRBJ2-7	TGTGCCAGCAGCTGGACTAGCGGGAACTTCTACGAGCAGTACTTC	CASSWTSGNFYEQYF
-	-	TRBV28	TRBJ2-3	TGTGCCAGCAGTGGTCAGGGCGTGGGAACAGATACGCAGTATTTT	CASSGQGVGTDTQYF
once	TRBD1	TRBV4-1	TRBJ2-7	TGCGCCAGCAGCCCTACGACAGGGGATGTCGAGCAGTACTTC	CASSPTTGDVEQYF
-	-	TRBV11-2	TRBJ2-2	TGTGCCAGCAGCCCGGGGATGAACACCGGGGAGCTGTTTTTT	CASSPGMNTGELFF
-	-	TRBV10-3	TRBJ1-4	TGTGCCATCAGTGAGGAACCGGGGGGGCATTCCGAAAAACTGTTTTTT	CAISEEPGGHSEKLFF
-	-	TRBV30	TRBJ1-5	TGTGCCTGGAGTCCACAATTCACCGGGAGCCTGAATCAGCCCCAGCATTTT	CAWSPQFTGSLNQPQHF
-	TRBD1	TRBV7-2	TRBJ1-1	TGTGCCAGCAGCTCGGGACAGAGGAACACTGAAGCTTTCTTT	CASSSGQRNTEAFF
-	-	TRBV28	TRBJ1-4	TGTGCCAGCAGTCCAGGACAGTTTAATGAAAAACTGTTTTTT	CASSPGQFNEKLFF
-	-	TRBV28	TRBJ1-1	TGTGCCAGCTCACGGACTCATTCAGGGAACACTGAAGCTTTCTTT	CASSRTHSGNTEAFF
-	-	TRBV7-6	TRBJ1-1	TGTGCCAGCAGCTTAAGATCTCCGCGGGACCCCACTGAAGCTTTCTTT	CASSLRSPRDPTEAFF
-	TRBD2	TRBV29-1	TRBJ2-6	TGCAGCACAGGACTAGTAAATGCTGGGGCCAACGTCCTGACTTTC	CSTGLVNAGANVLTF
once	TRBD1	TRBV5-1	TRBJ1-2	TGCGCCAGCAGCGGGACAGGGGATGACTATGGCTACACCTTC	CASSGTGDDYGYTF
-	-	TRBV7-2	TRBJ2-1	TGTGCCAGCAGCTTAGTTCCACTTCTGTGGAATGAGCAGTTCTTC	CASSLVPLLWNEQFF
-	-	TRBV12-3/TRBV12-4	TRBJ2-4	TGTGCCAGCAGTGCGGGACAGCCTCCCATTCAGTACTTC	CASSAGQPPIQYF
few	TRBD1	TRBV5-4	TRBJ2-7	TGTGCCAGCAGCTTGGCCCGGACAGGGGACTTCTCCTACGAGCAGTACTTC	CASSLARTGDFSYEQYF
-	TRBD1	TRBV7-8	TRBJ1-2	TGTGCCAGCAGCTTAAGGGACAGCTATGGCTACACCTTC	CASSLRDSYGYTF
-	-	TRBV28	TRBJ1-5	TGTGCCAGCAGGGTTCTCGGTCAGCCCCAGCATTTT	CASRVLGQPQHF
-	-	TRBV25-1	TRBJ1-5	TGTGCCAGCAGTGGAGGACAGATCTATAGCAATCAGCCCCAGCATTTT	CASSGGQIYSNQPQHF
-	TRBD1	TRBV27	TRBJ2-5	TGTGCCAGCAGTCCACTACGGACAGGGGGCGGGGAGACCCAGTACTTC	CASSPLRTGGGETQYF
-	TRBD1	TRBV12-3/TRBV12-4	TRBJ1-1	TGTGCCAGCAGTCTTCAACAGGGGGCGGAAGCTTTCTTT	CASSLQQGAEAFF
-	TRBD2	TRBV7-7	TRBJ2-5	TGTGCCAGCAGCTTAGCGGGACTAGCGGAGACCCAGTACTTC	CASSLAGLAETQYF
few	-	TRBV18	TRBJ1-1	TGTGCCAGCTCACCTCGCGGGACCGAAAACACTGAAGCTTTCTTT	CASSPRGTENTEAFF